Following are 22 T cell receptor beta chains from one sample sequenced in a study of blood T cell repertoires in COVID-19. Assay used: immunoSEQ multiplex PCR; TCRdb lists only in-frame clones, some missing. The sample shows over 75,000 clones, roughly 88% of them seen only once. Sequencing was done on a sample of peripheral blood. The receptors derive from a human donor with active COVID-19. The donor label of this sample is uncertain.

The chain carries TRBV5-1 and TRBJ2-5; D gene unclear. The V gene lost 1 base and the J gene lost 2 bases, with 9 bases spanning the gap. The CDR3 runs to 14 residues. Germline CDR1 is SGHRS and CDR2 is YFSETQ. The CDR3, as DNA: TGCGCCAGCAGCTTGAGACTGGCACAAGAGACCCAGTACTTC. Protein product: CASSLRLAQETQYF.

This sequence joins TRBV24-1 and TRBJ1-3; D ambiguous. Germline CDR1 reads KGHDR; CDR2 reads SFDVKD. The CDR3 is 15 amino acids. V lost 3 bases and J 0 bases, leaving 8 bases between the germline ends. The CDR3 sequence: CATSDTGGSGNTIYF. The CDR3 nucleotides are TGTGCCACCAGTGATACCGGCGGCTCTGGAAACACCATATATTTT.

The chain uses TRBV29-1 and TRBJ2-1; perhaps TRBD1 as D (6 bases). Trimming shortened V by 1 base and J by 8 bases, and 12 bases separated the two germline ends. CDR1 SQVTM and CDR2 ANQGSEA come from the germline V gene. This CDR3 is 13 amino acids long. CDR3 region: CSVEGGTYYEQFF. The CDR3 nucleotides are TGCAGCGTTGAAGGAGGGACATACTATGAGCAGTTCTTC.

This rearrangement joins TRBV7-9 to TRBJ1-2; TRBD1 might be the D (5 bases). Germline CDR1 is SEHNR and CDR2 is FQNEAQ (reference sequence). The CDR3 is 14 amino acids. The V gene lost 0 bases and the J gene lost 6 bases, with 11 bases spanning the gap. The CDR3 protein is CASSLATGRDGYTF. The CDR3 DNA follows: TGTGCCAGCAGCTTAGCGACGGGCAGGGATGGCTACACCTTC.

The gene calls are TRBV11-3 and TRBJ2-3, with 7 positions matching TRBD2. With 0 bases clipped from V and 2 bases from J, the junction kept 11 bases outside the gene matches. CDR1 SGHNT and CDR2 YENEEA come from the germline V gene. This CDR3 spans 18 amino acids. The CDR3 nucleotides read TGTGCCAGCAGCTTAGAGGTCCCTAGCGGACCACCCACAGATACGCAGTATTTT. It yields the protein CASSLEVPSGPPTDTQYF.

The CDR3 DNA sequence: TGTGCCAGCAGCCACGAAGCAGCGGGATTCTCCTACGAGCAGTACTTC. It translates to CASSHEAAGFSYEQYF. This sequence joins TRBV3-1 (or the pseudogene TRBV3-2) and TRBJ2-7; 7 positions match TRBD2. Germline V lookup: CDR1 LGHDT, CDR2 YNNKEL (reference sequence). V shed 3 bases, J shed 0 bases, and the junction held 8 bases outside the gene matches. This CDR3 has 16 residues.

This clone was found once. The gene calls are TRBV10-3 and TRBJ2-3, with TRBD2 matching 7 bases. J lost 6 bases, V lost 0 bases, and 6 bases had no gene match. Germline lookup yields CDR1 ENHRY and CDR2 SYGVKD. The CDR3 sequence is 15 residues long. CDR3 bases: TGTGCCATCAGTGAGTCTGCTAGCGGAGGGGATACGCAGTATTTT. It is translated as CAISESASGGDTQYF.

The rearrangement uses TRBV9 and TRBJ1-2; 7 nucleotides agree with TRBD1. V trimming: 0 bases; J trimming: 4 bases; junction bases outside the gene matches: 0. There are 13 residues in the CDR3. Germline V gene lookup returns CDR1 SGDLS and CDR2 YYNGEE. The CDR3 DNA reads TGTGCCAGCAGCGTAGGGGACAGCTATGGCTACACCTTC. Translation: CASSVGDSYGYTF. Complete variable domain (other parts from reference TRBV9 and TRBJ1-2): DSGVTQTPKHLITATGQRVTLRCSPRSGDLSVYWYQQSLDQGLQFLIQYYNGEERAKGNILERFSAQQFPDLHSELNLSSLELGDSALYFCASSVGDSYGYTFGSGTRLTVV.

The chain joins TRBV7-9 to TRBJ2-5; 8 bases align to TRBD1. Looked up from germline, CDR1 is SEHNR and CDR2 is FQNEAQ (reference sequence). This CDR3 contains 15 residues. The ends lost 2 bases at V and 4 bases at J; junction bases unmatched: 6. The CDR3 sequence is CASSLILGQGETQYF. For the CDR3, the DNA is TGTGCCAGCAGCTTAATTCTTGGACAGGGAGAGACCCAGTACTTC.

The chain couples TRBV7-9 to TRBJ2-1, with TRBD2 identical over 8 bases. The CDR3 is 15 residues long. The V gene end was trimmed by 3 bases and the J gene end by 10 bases; junction bases not matched to a gene: 11. Germline V gives CDR1 SEHNR, CDR2 FQNEAQ (reference sequence). CDR3 sequence: CASSLWPAGAREQFF. CDR3 coding DNA: TGTGCCAGCAGCTTGTGGCCAGCGGGGGCCCGGGAGCAGTTCTTC.

V and J are TRBV10-3 and TRBJ2-1; 8 bases agree with TRBD2. The J segment lost 4 bases and the V segment lost 2 bases, leaving 4 bases of the junction unmatched. The CDR3 spans 15 residues. Germline lookup yields CDR1 ENHRY and CDR2 SYGVKD. This chain's CDR3 is CAISEGGLGYNEQFF. In DNA, the CDR3 is TGTGCCATCAGTGAGGGGGGACTAGGTTACAATGAGCAGTTCTTC.

The V gene is TRBV7-3, the J gene TRBJ2-1; TRBD2 matches at 8 bases. CDR1 SGHTA and CDR2 FQGTGA come from the germline V gene. The CDR3 is 15 residues long. V lost 5 bases and J lost 9; bases outside the gene matches: 12. This CDR3 is CASSVNSGEGGEQFF. In nucleotides, the CDR3 is TGTGCCAGCAGCGTGAATAGCGGGGAGGGTGGTGAGCAGTTCTTC.

The rearrangement links TRBV28 to TRBJ1-2, with 7 bases fitting TRBD1. V trimming: 2 bases; J trimming: 1 base; junction bases outside the gene matches: 4. Per the germline V gene, CDR1 is MDHEN and CDR2 is SYDVKM. The CDR3 runs 15 residues. CDR3 in amino acids: CASSLEAGGNYGYTF. Here the CDR3 DNA reads TGTGCCAGCAGTTTAGAAGCAGGGGGTAACTATGGCTACACCTTC.

This CDR3 reads CASSPMSGEAFF. In DNA form, the CDR3 reads TGCGCCAGCAGCCCCATGAGTGGTGAAGCTTTCTTT. The genes are TRBV4-3 and TRBJ1-1; D is undetermined. This CDR3 is 12 amino acids long. V lost 4 bases and J lost 7, with 10 bases in between. Germline loops: CDR1 LGHNA, CDR2 YSLEER.

The chain links TRBV7-6 to TRBJ2-4; 15 bases line up with TRBD2. The CDR3 is 19 amino acids. Trimming cost V 5 bases and J 1 base; bases outside gene matches: 9. Germline V lookup: CDR1 SGHVS, CDR2 FNYEAQ. The CDR3 nucleotides read TGTGCCAGCAGCCGGACTAGCGGGGGGGCCGGGAAGGCCAAAAACATTCAGTACTTC. Its protein is CASSRTSGGAGKAKNIQYF.

The chain combines TRBV9 with TRBJ1-2, with D unclear. Germline V gives CDR1 SGDLS, CDR2 YYNGEE. CDR3 length: 13 amino acids. Trimming left V 1 base short and J 5 bases short, with 9 bases between. CDR3 nucleotides: TGTGCCAGCAGCGTATCGTCAGGTTATGGCTACACCTTC. This encodes CASSVSSGYGYTF.

The J gene is TRBJ1-1, the V gene TRBV12-3 or TRBV12-4; TRBD1 aligns across 8 bases. The V gene end was trimmed by 7 bases and the J gene end by 4 bases; junction bases not matched to a gene: 5. The CDR3 covers 13 residues. CDR3 amino acids: CASILQGGTEAFF. CDR3 DNA sequence: TGTGCCAGCATCTTACAGGGGGGCACTGAAGCTTTCTTT.

This clone was detected once. Relative to the germline gene, one junction end is altered; a read error may explain this. The rearrangement links TRBV18 to TRBJ1-2; TRBD1 is a possible D gene (6 bases). This CDR3 contains 12 residues. CDR1 KGHSH and CDR2 LQKENI come from the germline V gene. The CDR3 region has the DNA TGTGCCAGCTCACTCCCGGGGGGCGAAATGATCTTC. It translates to CASSLPGGEMIF.

The chain links TRBV7-7 to TRBJ1-1; perhaps TRBD1 as D (6 bases). Between the trimmed V and J ends, which lost 10 bases and 0 bases, there was a span of 12 bases. Per germline, CDR1 SSHAT and CDR2 FNYEAQ (reference sequence). This CDR3 has 13 residues. The CDR3 reads CATRSGVNTEAFF. In DNA form, the CDR3 reads TGTGCCACGCGATCAGGGGTGAACACTGAAGCTTTCTTT.

The chain uses TRBV25-1 and TRBJ1-4; D not resolved. The CDR3 length is 15 residues. Germline V CDR1 and CDR2: MGHDK, SYGVNS. V was shortened by 2 bases and J by 4 bases, with 11 bases between the two germline ends. The CDR3 nucleotides are TGTGCCAGCAGTGAACCCGGGGAGGTTAATGAAAAACTGTTTTTT. It codes for CASSEPGEVNEKLFF.

The rearrangement joins TRBV2 to TRBJ2-5; weak D call: TRBD1 (6 bases). Trimming cost V 10 bases and J 1 base, with 13 bases left between them. The CDR3 has 13 residues. Germline V gene sequence: CDR1 SNHLY, CDR2 FYNNEI. CDR3 sequence reads: CATSRDTQETQYF. The CDR3 DNA sequence: TGTGCCACCAGCCGGGACACCCAAGAGACCCAGTACTTC.

The chain links TRBV7-2 to TRBJ2-3; a possible D gene is TRBD1 (6 bases). The CDR3 loop spans 14 amino acids. The V end was cut by 2 bases, the J end by 2 bases, with 8 bases between. Germline V gene data show CDR1 as SGHTA and CDR2 as FQGNSA. The CDR3 DNA reads TGTGCCAGCAGCTTAAGACAGGCCACAGATACGCAGTATTTT. This codes for CASSLRQATDTQYF.